What follows are 22 T cell receptor beta chains derived from one specimen sequenced in a study of T cell repertoires in cytomegalovirus infection. Each CDR3 protein gets one entry after TCRdb re-called the reads with MiXCR. There are approximately 700,000 distinct CDR3 sequences in the sample; roughly 36% occur only once, and 2.5% to 3.5% lies in the top ten. The sequencing input was PBMCs. The source is a human donor in good health (CMV status not recorded). Some clones in this sample may be carry-over from other donors' samples.

This clonotype was found a few times. J is TRBJ1-1 and V is TRBV10-2; TRBD1 aligns across 8 bases. J lost 2 bases, V lost 3 bases, and 8 bases had no gene match. The CDR3 sequence is 16 residues long. Germline V CDR1 and CDR2: WSHSY, SAAADI. The CDR3 coding sequence is TGCGCCAGCAGTGAATCACAGGGGGTGGTCAACACTGAAGCTTTCTTT. Amino acids: CASSESQGVVNTEAFF.

The chain uses TRBV29-1 and TRBJ1-1; D remains ambiguous. V was cut by 1 base and J by 4 bases, with 13 bases left in between. Germline V gene data show CDR1 as SQVTM and CDR2 as ANQGSEA. The CDR3 runs 14 residues. As DNA, the CDR3 is TGCAGCGTTGAAGGCAAGGTCGGGCCCACTGAAGCTTTCTTT. It codes for CSVEGKVGPTEAFF.

J is TRBJ1-5 and V is TRBV19; D is possibly TRBD1 (5 bases). This CDR3 has 16 residues. In germline, CDR1 is LNHDA, CDR2 SQIVND (reference sequence). With 3 bases removed from V and 4 bases from J, the gap between germline ends came to 16 bases. CDR3 DNA: TGTGCCAGTAGTATTCGATCTCCACAGGAAAATCAGCCCCAGCATTTT. Protein: CASSIRSPQENQPQHF.

The chain uses TRBV7-3 and TRBJ2-1, with D possibly being TRBD2 (7 bases). V was shortened by 8 bases and J by 6 bases, with 14 bases between the two germline ends. The V gene's germline CDR1 is SGHTA and CDR2 FQGTGA. The CDR3 loop spans 13 amino acids. CDR3 loop: CASSRGAINEQFF. Here the CDR3 DNA reads TGTGCCAGCTCCCGGGGGGCGATCAATGAGCAGTTCTTC.

V and J are TRBV4-1 and TRBJ2-3; D unresolved. Germline CDR1 is MGHRA and CDR2 is YSYEKL. The CDR3 totals 16 residues. V dropped 3 bases and J dropped 2 bases, with 15 bases sitting between them. The CDR3 DNA is TGCGCCAGCAGCCAGATCGGCTTTCTGGACACAGATACGCAGTATTTT. Its translation: CASSQIGFLDTDTQYF.

The CDR3 nucleotides are TGTGCTAGTGGTTTGGCGCTGACACAGGGTAGCTATGGCTACACCTTC. Translating gives CASGLALTQGSYGYTF. The V and J genes are TRBV12-5 and TRBJ1-2, with a weak D call TRBD1 (6 bases). Trimming stripped 1 base from V and 4 bases from J, with 16 bases between. CDR3 length: 16 residues. Germline V gives CDR1 LGHNT, CDR2 FRNRAP.

The rearrangement joins TRBV19 to TRBJ2-4, with D perhaps TRBD2 (6 bases). The CDR3 has 13 residues. In germline, CDR1 is LNHDA, CDR2 SQIVND (reference sequence). Trimming removed 8 bases at V and 7 bases at J, with 15 bases between. This chain's CDR3 is CASEVPGRNIQYF. In DNA, the CDR3 is TGTGCCAGTGAAGTCCCAGGGAGGAACATTCAGTACTTC. Full variable domain (rest looked up from reference TRBV19 and TRBJ2-4): DGGITQSPKYLFRKEGQNVTLSCEQNLNHDAMYWYRQDPGQGLRLIYYSQIVNDFQKGDIAEGYSVSREKKESFPLTVTSAQKNPTAFYLCASEVPGRNIQYFGAGTRLSVL.

This clonotype was observed a few times. The genes are TRBV28 and TRBJ2-5, with 8 bases matching TRBD1. Germline V CDR1 and CDR2: MDHEN, SYDVKM. The trim removed 6 bases at V and 4 bases at J, leaving 10 bases unmatched. The CDR3 runs 15 residues. The CDR3: CASRGGQGVAETQYF. CDR3 in DNA: TGTGCCAGCAGAGGAGGACAGGGAGTGGCAGAGACCCAGTACTTC.

This clonotype showed up just a few times. V gene TRBV7-6 combines with J gene TRBJ2-1, with D perhaps given as TRBD1 or TRBD2 (5 bases each). The CDR3 has 15 residues. The V end lost 3 bases, the J end lost 2 bases, and 11 bases lay between the germline ends. Germline-derived CDR1 and CDR2 are SGHVS and FNYEAQ. This CDR3 is CASSLGVRTYNEQFF. CDR3 nucleotide sequence: TGTGCCAGCAGCTTGGGGGTCAGAACCTACAATGAGCAGTTCTTC.

V and J are TRBV12-3 or TRBV12-4 and TRBJ1-4; D remains unclear. The CDR3 runs 15 residues. V gave up 3 bases and J gave up 4 bases, with 12 bases separating them. CDR3 coding DNA: TGTGCCAGCAGTTTTGGAAACGCGGTTAATGAAAAACTGTTTTTT. As protein: CASSFGNAVNEKLFF.

This clonotype was detected only a few times. One end of the junction is discordant with germline, which a read error may explain. The chain couples TRBV4-1 to TRBJ2-2; the match to TRBD2 covers 8 bases. The CDR3 runs 15 residues. Germline lookup yields CDR1 MGHRA and CDR2 YSYEKL. The CDR3 DNA is TGTTCCAGCAGTTACCGGGGGGGCTCTTCCGGGGAGCTGTTTTTT. Translated: CSSSYRGGSSGELFF.

The J gene is TRBJ2-3, the V gene TRBV7-2; TRBD2 matches 9 bases. The CDR3 totals 16 residues. V dropped 2 bases and J dropped 5; count of bases not matched to a gene: 8. Per germline, CDR1 SGHTA and CDR2 FQGNSA. CDR3 loop: CASSLSSGSGGDTQYF. The CDR3 DNA reads TGTGCCAGCAGCTTAAGTAGCGGGAGTGGAGGAGATACGCAGTATTTT.

J is TRBJ2-3 and V is TRBV28; 10 nucleotides line up with TRBD2. Germline trimming cut 5 bases from V and 9 bases from J; bases unmatched to any gene: 14. The CDR3 sequence is 16 residues long. Germline V lookup: CDR1 MDHEN, CDR2 SYDVKM. The CDR3 nucleotides are TGTGCCAGCAGTCCACCAGCGGGAGGGCCGTCGTTGACGCAGTATTTT. It codes for CASSPPAGGPSLTQYF.

The table lists this clonotype with a count of one. The rearrangement uses TRBV28 and TRBJ2-3, with D perhaps matching TRBD2 (6 bases). CDR3 size: 14 residues. CDR1 and CDR2 (germline): MDHEN, SYDVKM. V was trimmed by 2 bases and J by 6 bases, leaving 12 bases between them. For the CDR3, the DNA is TGTGCCAGCAGTTTAGAGGTGGGAGGCGATACGCAGTATTTT. Protein product: CASSLEVGGDTQYF.

The V gene is TRBV12-3 or TRBV12-4, the J gene TRBJ1-5; tentatively, D is TRBD1 (5 bases). The V end was cut by 3 bases, the J end by 5 bases, with 8 bases between. The CDR3 contains 13 residues. This CDR3 reads CASSLSGHQPQHF. In DNA, the CDR3 is TGTGCCAGCAGTTTGTCGGGGCATCAGCCCCAGCATTTT.

This clonotype was counted ten times or more. The V and J genes are TRBV28 and TRBJ1-2; TRBD1 agrees at 7 bases. Germline lookup yields CDR1 MDHEN and CDR2 SYDVKM. This CDR3 comprises 18 residues. The J segment lost 4 bases and the V segment lost 6 bases, leaving 20 bases of the junction unmatched. Written as DNA, the CDR3 is TGTGCCAGCAGGCCCATGCCCCGGGACAGACCTTCAAGCTATGGCTACACCTTC. Translating it yields CASRPMPRDRPSSYGYTF.

This clonotype turned up a few times. DNA for the CDR3: TGCGCCAGCAGCCTATCAGGAGGGCAAGGCTACGAGCAGTACTTC. Translation gives CASSLSGGQGYEQYF. V gene TRBV10-2 combines with J gene TRBJ2-7, with D perhaps matching TRBD2 (6 bases). This CDR3 has 15 residues. Germline V gene lookup returns CDR1 WSHSY and CDR2 SAAADI. V gave up 6 bases and J gave up 3 bases, with 18 bases separating them.

The V and J genes are TRBV6-2 or TRBV6-3 and TRBJ1-5, with D perhaps TRBD1 (5 bases). The V end lost 6 bases, the J end lost 0 bases, and 12 bases lay between the germline ends. Germline lookup yields CDR1 MNHEY and CDR2 SVGEGT. CDR3 size: 15 residues. The CDR3 sequence: CASSPGLRSNQPQHF. The CDR3 region has the DNA TGTGCCAGCAGCCCGGGACTCCGTAGCAATCAGCCCCAGCATTTT.

This rearrangement joins TRBV29-1 to TRBJ1-1; 7 nucleotides align to TRBD1. Looked up from germline, CDR1 is SQVTM and CDR2 is ANQGSEA. Trimming at V came to 4 bases and at J to 4 bases, leaving 9 bases not matched to a gene. The CDR3 runs to 14 residues. The CDR3 DNA reads as TGCAGCGTTGGTGGCAGGGGGTATGGCACTGAAGCTTTCTTT. This codes for CSVGGRGYGTEAFF.

The gene calls are TRBV4-1 and TRBJ2-5, with D perhaps matching TRBD1 or TRBD2 (5 bases each). Trimming cost V 2 bases and J 5 bases, with 9 bases left between them. This CDR3 is built from 13 residues. Germline V gene lookup returns CDR1 MGHRA and CDR2 YSYEKL. The CDR3 spells CASSQRGEETQYF. The CDR3 coding sequence is TGCGCCAGCAGCCAACGAGGGGAGGAGACCCAGTACTTC.

This clonotype was picked up many times. The chain combines TRBV7-2 with TRBJ2-7; TRBD1 agrees at 7 bases. This CDR3 is 14 amino acids long. Germline V gives CDR1 SGHTA, CDR2 FQGNSA. Trimming cost V 5 bases and J 4 bases; bases outside gene matches: 8. CDR3 coding DNA: TGTGCCAGCAGCATCCGACAGGGTGGGTACGAGCAGTACTTC. Amino acid sequence: CASSIRQGGYEQYF.

The V call is TRBV25-1, the J call TRBJ1-1; 9 bases map to TRBD1. Germline V lookup: CDR1 MGHDK, CDR2 SYGVNS. The CDR3 extends over 15 amino acids. Germline trimming cut 3 bases from V and 6 bases from J; bases unmatched to any gene: 8. The CDR3 nucleotides are TGTGCCAGCAGTGACTATACCGGGACAGGGCCTGAAGCTTTCTTT. Amino acid sequence: CASSDYTGTGPEAFF.